This entry is about one TCR beta chain. As yet, its antigen is unknown. This sample is drawn from a study of T-cell reconstitution after alpha-beta-depleted transplantation in children. Study findings and constraints: From surviving recipient T cells and thymic progenitors came the high day-60 TCRbeta diversity observed in some patients. The main origin of T-cell counts and diversity one year after transplant was newly produced T cells. About two months after transplant, alpha-beta T cells reportedly came from several hundred expanded graft clones.

A library of TCRbeta sequences, prepared with unique molecular identifiers, was generated. Via MiXCR, TCRdb re-called the PCR reads, giving one row per CDR3 protein. The sample comprises about 110,000 distinct CDR3 sequences, approximately 6.9% of which are singletons, and approximately 25% rests with the top ten. V dropped 3 bases and J dropped 6 bases, with 13 bases sitting between them. Germline CDR1 and CDR2: DFQATT and SNEGSKA (reference sequence). The CDR3 is made up of 13 amino acids. This sequence joins TRBV20-1 and TRBJ2-3, with D tentatively TRBD2 (6 bases). Sequencing used PBMCs, mostly from graft donor cells, obtained 360 days after TCRalphabeta/CD19-depleted stem cell transplant. The TCR was taken from a male patient under 10 years old who had a stem cell transplant for acute lymphoblastic leukemia, so the T cells may come from the graft donor. The CDR3 DNA reads TGCAGTGCTAGCGGGAGCGGGCGGGATACGCAGTATTTT. Translating gives CSASGSGRDTQYF.